A selection of T cell receptor beta chains follows, all from one sample in a study of T cell changes during pregnancy in multiple sclerosis. Repertoires were generated with immunoSEQ multiplex PCR, while TCRdb's copy carries only in-frame clones and drops some. This sample has under 75,000 clones, with 80% to 95% found just once. This specimen was CD4+ T cells from peripheral blood mononuclear cells, taken after pregnancy. Receptors originate from a female donor with multiple sclerosis, enrolled in a pregnancy study. Each CDR3 is given with its conserved first and last residue. Each record gives: clone size, V gene, J gene, D gene, CDR3 DNA, CDR3 protein. A D gene is named only where the DNA matches it firmly. Not every row has a clone size; where given, it reads once, few, many or a size class.

clone_size: -
v_call: TRBV7-9
j_call: TRBJ1-1
d_call: -
cdr3_nt: TGTGCCAGCAGAATCATGAACACTGAAGCTTTCTTT
cdr3_aa: CASRIMNTEAFF

clone_size: -
v_call: TRBV28
j_call: TRBJ1-5
d_call: -
cdr3_nt: TGTGCCACCCGACTACCGGGGCGGGGGGCGAGCAATCAGCCCCAGCATTTT
cdr3_aa: CATRLPGRGASNQPQHF

clone_size: once
v_call: TRBV7-9
j_call: TRBJ1-3
d_call: -
cdr3_nt: TGTGCCAGCAGCTCGCGGACAGAAAATAAGAACTCTGGAAACACCATATATTTT
cdr3_aa: CASSSRTENKNSGNTIYF

clone_size: -
v_call: TRBV5-6
j_call: TRBJ2-3
d_call: -
cdr3_nt: TGTGCCAGCAGCTCCCGAGGTACGCAGTATTTT
cdr3_aa: CASSSRGTQYF

clone_size: -
v_call: TRBV19
j_call: TRBJ2-1
d_call: -
cdr3_nt: TGTGCCAGTAGTATTCAGGGTCTGGACAATGAGCAGTTCTTC
cdr3_aa: CASSIQGLDNEQFF

clone_size: -
v_call: TRBV9
j_call: TRBJ2-7
d_call: -
cdr3_nt: TGTGCCAGCAGCGCCCTAGGGGCGGCCGGCTCCTACGAGCAGTACTTC
cdr3_aa: CASSALGAAGSYEQYF

clone_size: -
v_call: TRBV5-1
j_call: TRBJ2-7
d_call: TRBD1
cdr3_nt: TGCGCCAGCAACCCGAATCCCGACAGGGTCCACGAGCAGTACTTC
cdr3_aa: CASNPNPDRVHEQYF

clone_size: -
v_call: TRBV27
j_call: TRBJ1-1
d_call: -
cdr3_nt: TGTGCCAGCAGTACACGACACCATGAAGCTTTCTTT
cdr3_aa: CASSTRHHEAFF

clone_size: -
v_call: TRBV27
j_call: TRBJ1-2
d_call: TRBD1
cdr3_nt: TGTGCCAGCAGTTTAATGGCAGGGGGTAGTGGCTACACCTTC
cdr3_aa: CASSLMAGGSGYTF

clone_size: -
v_call: TRBV5-4
j_call: TRBJ2-5
d_call: TRBD2
cdr3_nt: TGTGCCAGCATGACTAGCGGGAGGGCCGGAGAGACCCAGTACTTC
cdr3_aa: CASMTSGRAGETQYF

clone_size: -
v_call: TRBV5-1
j_call: TRBJ1-1
d_call: TRBD1
cdr3_nt: TGCGCCAGCTCCGGGACAGTTTATGAAGCTTTCTTT
cdr3_aa: CASSGTVYEAFF

clone_size: -
v_call: TRBV18
j_call: TRBJ2-1
d_call: TRBD2
cdr3_nt: TGTGCCAGCTCACCCCAGGACGGGAGGTTGTCGGGGAATGAGCAGTTCTTC
cdr3_aa: CASSPQDGRLSGNEQFF

clone_size: -
v_call: TRBV6-1
j_call: TRBJ1-6
d_call: -
cdr3_nt: TGTGCCAGCAGGATGGAGCCTAATTCACCCCTCCACTTT
cdr3_aa: CASRMEPNSPLHF

clone_size: -
v_call: TRBV5-8
j_call: TRBJ2-7
d_call: TRBD1
cdr3_nt: TGTGCCAGCAGCGCAGAAGGGACAGGGATCACCTACGAGCAGTACTTC
cdr3_aa: CASSAEGTGITYEQYF

clone_size: -
v_call: TRBV27
j_call: TRBJ2-3
d_call: TRBD1
cdr3_nt: TGTGCCAGCAGTTCCCCGGGACAGGGGAAAGATACGCAGTATTTT
cdr3_aa: CASSSPGQGKDTQYF

clone_size: -
v_call: TRBV18
j_call: TRBJ2-3
d_call: TRBD2
cdr3_nt: TGTGCCAGCTCACCACTCCCTAGCGGGGGGGGGAACACAGATACGCAGTATTTT
cdr3_aa: CASSPLPSGGGNTDTQYF

clone_size: -
v_call: TRBV6-6
j_call: TRBJ1-3
d_call: -
cdr3_nt: TGTGCCAGCAGTGACTTCAGGGGTCTCTCTGGAAACACCATATATTTT
cdr3_aa: CASSDFRGLSGNTIYF

clone_size: -
v_call: TRBV7-9
j_call: TRBJ1-4
d_call: -
cdr3_nt: TGTGCCAGCAGCCCCATGGGGGGTAATGAAAAACTGTTTTTT
cdr3_aa: CASSPMGGNEKLFF

clone_size: -
v_call: TRBV1
j_call: TRBJ1-1
d_call: -
cdr3_nt: TGCACCAGCAGCCAATACGGGTGGACTGAAGCTTTCTTT
cdr3_aa: CTSSQYGWTEAFF

clone_size: -
v_call: TRBV30
j_call: TRBJ2-3
d_call: TRBD1
cdr3_nt: TGTGCCTGGGGGGACAGGGGGTCCACAGATACGCAGTATTTT
cdr3_aa: CAWGDRGSTDTQYF

clone_size: -
v_call: TRBV7-9
j_call: TRBJ1-1
d_call: -
cdr3_nt: TGTGCCAGCAGCCTCACTCAGGGGATCACTGAAGCTTTCTTT
cdr3_aa: CASSLTQGITEAFF

clone_size: -
v_call: TRBV7-2
j_call: TRBJ1-1
d_call: TRBD1
cdr3_nt: TGTGCCAGCAGCCGACAGGGGAGAAACACTGAAGCTTTCTTT
cdr3_aa: CASSRQGRNTEAFF

clone_size: -
v_call: TRBV5-4
j_call: TRBJ1-4
d_call: -
cdr3_nt: TGTGCCAGCAGCTCGGTAGATGCAACTAATGAAAAACTGTTTTTT
cdr3_aa: CASSSVDATNEKLFF

clone_size: -
v_call: TRBV7-2
j_call: TRBJ2-1
d_call: TRBD2
cdr3_nt: TGTGCCAGCAGCGCCCTAGCGGGGGGCCATTACAATGAGCAGTTCTTC
cdr3_aa: CASSALAGGHYNEQFF

clone_size: -
v_call: TRBV5-6
j_call: TRBJ2-1
d_call: -
cdr3_nt: TGTGCCAGCAGCCGCCGGGGTGCCAATGAGCAGTTCTTC
cdr3_aa: CASSRRGANEQFF

clone_size: once
v_call: TRBV19
j_call: TRBJ1-5
d_call: TRBD1
cdr3_nt: TGTGCCAGTAGTCTGGGACAGGGAGGCTATCAGCCCCAGCATTTT
cdr3_aa: CASSLGQGGYQPQHF

clone_size: -
v_call: TRBV11-2
j_call: TRBJ2-3
d_call: TRBD2
cdr3_nt: TGTGCCAGCAGCTTAAGGGATAGCGGGGCAGATACGCAGTATTTT
cdr3_aa: CASSLRDSGADTQYF

clone_size: -
v_call: TRBV6-4
j_call: TRBJ2-1
d_call: -
cdr3_nt: TGTGCCAGCAGTGACTTTGGAGGCCGCTACAATGAGCAGTTCTTC
cdr3_aa: CASSDFGGRYNEQFF

clone_size: -
v_call: TRBV7-2
j_call: TRBJ2-7
d_call: TRBD2
cdr3_nt: TGTGCCAGCAGCTTAGCCTCACTAGCGGGGTTCTCCTACGAGCAGTACTTC
cdr3_aa: CASSLASLAGFSYEQYF

clone_size: -
v_call: TRBV15
j_call: TRBJ2-1
d_call: TRBD2
cdr3_nt: TGTGCCACCAGCAGAGATAGGGCACTAGCGGGAGGGGGTGAGCAGTTCTTC
cdr3_aa: CATSRDRALAGGGEQFF

clone_size: few
v_call: TRBV27
j_call: TRBJ1-1
d_call: -
cdr3_nt: TGTGCCAGCAGGCTCCTTTCGGGGAACACTGAAGCTTTCTTT
cdr3_aa: CASRLLSGNTEAFF

clone_size: -
v_call: TRBV9
j_call: TRBJ1-2
d_call: -
cdr3_nt: TGTGCCAGCAGCGTAGCTGGCAGTCTCTATGGCTACACCTTC
cdr3_aa: CASSVAGSLYGYTF

clone_size: few
v_call: TRBV28
j_call: TRBJ1-1
d_call: -
cdr3_nt: TGTGCCAGCAGTTCCAGAGGACTAGACACTGAAGCTTTCTTT
cdr3_aa: CASSSRGLDTEAFF

clone_size: -
v_call: TRBV5-6
j_call: TRBJ2-4
d_call: -
cdr3_nt: TGTGCCAGCAACTACTTAGCGGACAAAAACATTCAGTACTTC
cdr3_aa: CASNYLADKNIQYF

clone_size: -
v_call: TRBV7-8
j_call: TRBJ1-1
d_call: -
cdr3_nt: TGTGCCAGCAGCTTACAGGGACTTATGAACACTGAAGCTTTCTTT
cdr3_aa: CASSLQGLMNTEAFF

clone_size: -
v_call: TRBV27
j_call: TRBJ2-6
d_call: TRBD1
cdr3_nt: TGTGCCAGCAGTCCGGTCCGGGACAGCTCTGGGGCCAACGTCCTGACTTTC
cdr3_aa: CASSPVRDSSGANVLTF